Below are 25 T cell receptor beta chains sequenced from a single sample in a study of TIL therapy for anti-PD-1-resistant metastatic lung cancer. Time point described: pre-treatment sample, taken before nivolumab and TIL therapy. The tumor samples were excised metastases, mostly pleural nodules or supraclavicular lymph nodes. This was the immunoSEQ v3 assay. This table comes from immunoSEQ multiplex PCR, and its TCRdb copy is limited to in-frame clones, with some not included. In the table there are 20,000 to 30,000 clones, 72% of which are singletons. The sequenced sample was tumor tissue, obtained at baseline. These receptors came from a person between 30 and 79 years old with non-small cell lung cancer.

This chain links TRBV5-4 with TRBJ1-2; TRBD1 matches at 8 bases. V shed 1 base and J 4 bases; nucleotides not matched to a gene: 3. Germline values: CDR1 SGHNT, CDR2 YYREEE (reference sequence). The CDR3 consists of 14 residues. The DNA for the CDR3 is TGTGCCAGCAGCTTGATGACAGGGGTCTATGGCTACACCTTC. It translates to CASSLMTGVYGYTF. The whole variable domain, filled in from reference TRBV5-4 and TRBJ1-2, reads ETGVTQSPTHLIKTRGQQVTLRCSSQSGHNTVSWYQQALGQGPQFIFQYYREEENGRGNFPPRFSGLQFPNYSSELNVNALELDDSALYLCASSLMTGVYGYTFGSGTRLTVV.

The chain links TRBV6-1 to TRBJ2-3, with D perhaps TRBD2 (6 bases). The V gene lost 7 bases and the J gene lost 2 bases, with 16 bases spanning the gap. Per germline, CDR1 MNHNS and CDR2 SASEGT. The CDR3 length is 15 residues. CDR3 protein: CASKGTPEATDTQYF. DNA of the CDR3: TGTGCCAGCAAGGGGACTCCCGAGGCCACAGATACGCAGTATTTT.

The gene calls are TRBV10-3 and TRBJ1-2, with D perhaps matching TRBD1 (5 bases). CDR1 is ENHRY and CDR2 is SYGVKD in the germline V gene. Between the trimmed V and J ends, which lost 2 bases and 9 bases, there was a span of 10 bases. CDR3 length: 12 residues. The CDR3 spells CAISEPGGSYTF. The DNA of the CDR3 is TGTGCCATCAGTGAGCCTGGGGGAAGCTACACCTTC.

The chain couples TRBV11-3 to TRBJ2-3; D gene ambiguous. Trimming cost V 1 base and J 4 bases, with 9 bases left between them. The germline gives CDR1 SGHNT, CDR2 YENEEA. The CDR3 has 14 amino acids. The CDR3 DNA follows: TGTGCCAGCAGCTTAGGAGTTGAAGCAGATACGCAGTATTTT. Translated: CASSLGVEADTQYF.

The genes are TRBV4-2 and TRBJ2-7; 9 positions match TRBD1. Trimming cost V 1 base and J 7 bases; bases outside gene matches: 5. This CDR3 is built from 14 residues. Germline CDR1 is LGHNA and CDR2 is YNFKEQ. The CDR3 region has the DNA TGTGCCAGCAGCCAAGCCACAGGGGGCCGGGAGCAGTACTTC. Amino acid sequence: CASSQATGGREQYF.

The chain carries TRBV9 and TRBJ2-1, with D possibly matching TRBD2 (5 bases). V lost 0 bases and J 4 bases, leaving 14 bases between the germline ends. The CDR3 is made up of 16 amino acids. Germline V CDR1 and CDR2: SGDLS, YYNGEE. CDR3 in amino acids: CASSVGGSGVYNEQFF. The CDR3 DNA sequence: TGTGCCAGCAGCGTAGGAGGAAGCGGTGTTTACAATGAGCAGTTCTTC.

This CDR3 reads CASSPRTGINEKLFF. The DNA for the CDR3 is TGTGCCAGCAGCCCAAGGACAGGGATTAATGAAAAACTGTTTTTT. The chain employs TRBV9 and TRBJ1-4, with TRBD1 identical over 8 bases. With 4 bases clipped from V and 4 bases from J, the junction kept 6 bases outside the gene matches. CDR1 is SGDLS and CDR2 is YYNGEE in the germline V gene. CDR3 length equals 15 residues.

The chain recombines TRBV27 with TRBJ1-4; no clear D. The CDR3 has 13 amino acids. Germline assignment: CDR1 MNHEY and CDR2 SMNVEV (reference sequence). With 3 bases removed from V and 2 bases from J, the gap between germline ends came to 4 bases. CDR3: CASSFGTNEKLFF. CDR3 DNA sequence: TGTGCCAGCAGTTTTGGGACTAATGAAAAACTGTTTTTT.

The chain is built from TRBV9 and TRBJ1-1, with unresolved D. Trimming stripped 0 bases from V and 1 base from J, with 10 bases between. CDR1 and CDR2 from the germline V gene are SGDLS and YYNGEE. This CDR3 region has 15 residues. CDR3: CASSVDGATNTEAFF. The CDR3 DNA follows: TGTGCCAGCAGCGTAGATGGCGCGACGAACACTGAAGCTTTCTTT.

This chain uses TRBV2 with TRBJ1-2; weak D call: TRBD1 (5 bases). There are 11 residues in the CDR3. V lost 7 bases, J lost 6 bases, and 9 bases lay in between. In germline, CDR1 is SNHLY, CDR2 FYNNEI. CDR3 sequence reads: CASKVRDGYTF. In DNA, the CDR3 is TGTGCCAGCAAGGTCAGGGATGGCTACACCTTC.

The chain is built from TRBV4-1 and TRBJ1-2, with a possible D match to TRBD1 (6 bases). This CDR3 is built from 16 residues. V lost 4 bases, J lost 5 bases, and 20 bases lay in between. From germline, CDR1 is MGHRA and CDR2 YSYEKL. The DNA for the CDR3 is TGCGCCAGCAGCCCAATACGCGGGGGCAGCAGATATGGCTACACCTTC. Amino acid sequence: CASSPIRGGSRYGYTF.

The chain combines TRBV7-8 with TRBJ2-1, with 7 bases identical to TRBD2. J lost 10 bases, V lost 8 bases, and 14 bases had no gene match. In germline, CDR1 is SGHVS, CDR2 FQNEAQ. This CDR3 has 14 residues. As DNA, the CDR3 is TGTGCCAGCTCCGGGGGAGCGGGGATCCTCGAGCAGTTCTTC. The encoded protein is CASSGGAGILEQFF.

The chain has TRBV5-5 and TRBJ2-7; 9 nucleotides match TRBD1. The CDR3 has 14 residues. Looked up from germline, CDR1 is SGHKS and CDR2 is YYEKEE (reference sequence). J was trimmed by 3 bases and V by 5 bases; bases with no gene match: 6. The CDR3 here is CASRRGQGGYEQYF. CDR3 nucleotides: TGTGCCAGCAGGAGGGGACAGGGCGGCTACGAGCAGTACTTC.

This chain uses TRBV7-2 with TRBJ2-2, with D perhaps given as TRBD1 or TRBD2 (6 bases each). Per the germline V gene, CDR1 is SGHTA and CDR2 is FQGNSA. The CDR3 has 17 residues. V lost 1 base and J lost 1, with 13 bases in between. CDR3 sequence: CASSLVAGGRNTGELFF. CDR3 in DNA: TGTGCCAGCAGCTTAGTTGCCGGGGGCAGGAACACCGGGGAGCTGTTTTTT.

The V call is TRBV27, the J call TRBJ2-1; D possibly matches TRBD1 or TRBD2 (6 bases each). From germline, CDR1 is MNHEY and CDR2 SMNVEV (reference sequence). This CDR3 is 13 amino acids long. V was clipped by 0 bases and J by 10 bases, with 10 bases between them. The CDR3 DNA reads TGTGCCAGCAGTTTATCGAGGGGGGAAGAGCAGTTCTTC. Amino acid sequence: CASSLSRGEEQFF.

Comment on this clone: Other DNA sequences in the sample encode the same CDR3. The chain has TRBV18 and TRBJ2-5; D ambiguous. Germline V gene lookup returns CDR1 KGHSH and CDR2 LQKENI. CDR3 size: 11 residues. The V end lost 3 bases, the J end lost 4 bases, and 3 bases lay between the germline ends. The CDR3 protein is CASSPGETQYF. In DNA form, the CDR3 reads TGTGCCAGCTCACCGGGAGAGACCCAGTACTTC.

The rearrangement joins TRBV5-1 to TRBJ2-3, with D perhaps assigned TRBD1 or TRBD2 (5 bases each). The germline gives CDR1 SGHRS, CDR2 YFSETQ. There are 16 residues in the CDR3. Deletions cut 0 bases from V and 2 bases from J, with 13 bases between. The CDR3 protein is CASSLGPGAYTDTQYF. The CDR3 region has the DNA TGCGCCAGCAGCTTGGGCCCCGGGGCCTACACAGATACGCAGTATTTT.

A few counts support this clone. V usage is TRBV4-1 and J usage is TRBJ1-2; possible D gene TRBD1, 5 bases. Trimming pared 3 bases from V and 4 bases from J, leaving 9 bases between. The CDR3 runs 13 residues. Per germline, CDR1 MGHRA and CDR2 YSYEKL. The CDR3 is CASSHGDGYGYTF. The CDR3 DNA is TGCGCCAGCAGCCATGGGGACGGCTATGGCTACACCTTC.

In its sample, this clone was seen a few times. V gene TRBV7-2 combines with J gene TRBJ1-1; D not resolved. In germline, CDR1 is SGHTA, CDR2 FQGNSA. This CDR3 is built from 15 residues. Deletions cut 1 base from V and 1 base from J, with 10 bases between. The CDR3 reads CASSLVSDKNTEAFF. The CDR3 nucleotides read TGTGCCAGCAGCTTAGTTAGTGACAAGAACACTGAAGCTTTCTTT.

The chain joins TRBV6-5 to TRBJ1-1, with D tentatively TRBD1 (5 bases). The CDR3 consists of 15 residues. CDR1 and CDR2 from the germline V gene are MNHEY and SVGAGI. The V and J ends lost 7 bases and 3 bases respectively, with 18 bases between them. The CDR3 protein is CASTNIGGLYTEAFF. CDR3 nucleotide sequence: TGTGCCAGCACCAACATTGGGGGTCTATACACTGAAGCTTTCTTT.

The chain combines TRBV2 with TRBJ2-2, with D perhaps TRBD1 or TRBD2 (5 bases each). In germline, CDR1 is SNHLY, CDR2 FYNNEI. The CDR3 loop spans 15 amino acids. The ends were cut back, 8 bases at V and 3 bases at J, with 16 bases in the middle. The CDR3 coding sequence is TGTGCCAGCGTGCCGGGGCCGGCGGACACCGGGGAGCTGTTTTTT. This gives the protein CASVPGPADTGELFF. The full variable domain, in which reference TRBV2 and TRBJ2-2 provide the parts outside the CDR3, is EPEVTQTPSHQVTQMGQEVILRCVPISNHLYFYWYRQILGQKVEFLVSFYNNEISEKSEIFDDQFSVERPDGSNFTLKIRSTKLEDSAMYFCASVPGPADTGELFFGEGSRLTVL.

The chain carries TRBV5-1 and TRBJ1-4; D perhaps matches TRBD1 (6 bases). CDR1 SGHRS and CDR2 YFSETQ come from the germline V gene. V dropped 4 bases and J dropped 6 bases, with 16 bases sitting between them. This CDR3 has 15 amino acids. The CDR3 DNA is TGCGCCAGCAGCGACTTAGCAAGGGGGGATGAAAAACTGTTTTTT. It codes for CASSDLARGDEKLFF.

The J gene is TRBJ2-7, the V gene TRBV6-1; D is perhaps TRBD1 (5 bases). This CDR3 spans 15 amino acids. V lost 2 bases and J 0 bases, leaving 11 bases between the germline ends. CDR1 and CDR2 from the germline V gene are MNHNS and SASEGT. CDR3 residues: CASSESYDSSYEQYF. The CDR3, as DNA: TGTGCCAGCAGTGAATCATATGACAGCTCCTACGAGCAGTACTTC.

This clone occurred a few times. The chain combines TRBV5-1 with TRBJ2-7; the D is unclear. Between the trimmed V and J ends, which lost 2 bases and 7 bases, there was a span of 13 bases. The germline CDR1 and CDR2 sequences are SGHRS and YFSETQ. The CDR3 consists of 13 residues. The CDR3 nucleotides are TGCGCCAGCAGCTTCAATAGTAACCTTGAGCAGTACTTC. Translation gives CASSFNSNLEQYF. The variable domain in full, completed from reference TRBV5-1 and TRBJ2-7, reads KAGVTQTPRYLIKTRGQQVTLSCSPISGHRSVSWYQQTPGQGLQFLFEYFSETQRNKGNFPGRFSGRQFSNSRSEMNVSTLELGDSALYLCASSFNSNLEQYFGPGTRLTVT.

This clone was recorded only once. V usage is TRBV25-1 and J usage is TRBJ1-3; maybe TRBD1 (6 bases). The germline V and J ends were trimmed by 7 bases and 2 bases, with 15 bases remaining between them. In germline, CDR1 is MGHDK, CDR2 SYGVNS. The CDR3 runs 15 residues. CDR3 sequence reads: CASTRGGTTGNTIYF. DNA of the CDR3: TGTGCCAGCACCCGAGGGGGGACCACTGGAAACACCATATATTTT.